These T cell receptor beta chains were read from a single sample in a study of human T cells and chemical hapten exposure. TCRdb recomputed calls from the RACE reads with MiXCR, one row per CDR3 protein. Of 85,000 or so distinct CDR3 sequences in the sample, roughly 10% were seen once. This specimen was whole blood, taken in connection with sensitization to the hapten diphenylcyclopropenone (DPC). Receptor source: a man aged 18 to 35 with alopecia areata. Some clones in this sample may be carry-over from other donors' samples. The CDR3 runs from the conserved cysteine through the conserved F or W. The D gene is left open where the match is weak. Not all rows give a size; the values are once, few, many and, for expanded clones, a class.

j_call	v_call	cdr3_length	clone_size	d_call	cdr3_aa	cdr3_nt
TRBJ1-1	TRBV28	12	once	-	CASSLEQTEAFF	TGTGCCAGCAGTTTAGAACAGACTGAAGCTTTCTTT
TRBJ1-4	TRBV7-7	14	-	TRBD1	CASSLAGGTGKLFF	TGTGCCAGCAGCTTAGCCGGGGGGACAGGAAAACTGTTTTTT
TRBJ1-5	TRBV7-3	17	-	-	CASRRGFDRTVIQPQHF	TGTGCCAGCCGTCGGGGGTTTGACAGGACCGTCATTCAGCCCCAGCATTTT
TRBJ2-7	TRBV5-1	14	few	TRBD1	CASRRDRGHYEQYF	TGCGCCAGCCGCCGGGACAGGGGTCACTACGAGCAGTACTTC
TRBJ1-1	TRBV7-9	12	many	-	CASSLPPPEAFF	TGTGCCAGCAGCTTACCTCCCCCTGAAGCTTTCTTT
TRBJ2-1	TRBV5-1	14	-	TRBD1	CASRLTGAYNEQFF	TGCGCCAGCAGGTTAACAGGGGCCTACAATGAGCAGTTCTTC
TRBJ1-1	TRBV19	14	few	-	CASSMQQLNTEAFF	TGTGCCAGTAGTATGCAACAGCTGAACACTGAAGCTTTCTTT
TRBJ1-1	TRBV19	16	few	-	CASSIRTYLRFTEAFF	TGTGCCAGTAGTATCAGGACGTATCTGAGATTCACTGAAGCTTTCTTT
TRBJ1-5	TRBV5-5	15	many	-	CASSLGSDSNQPQHF	TGTGCCAGCAGCTTGGGCAGTGATAGCAATCAGCCCCAGCATTTT
TRBJ1-1	TRBV20-1	12	-	-	CCAVGGGDAAFF	TGCTGTGCCGTGGGGGGCGGGGATGCCGCTTTCTTT
TRBJ2-2	TRBV14	15	few	-	CASSQDFSGSGELFF	TGTGCCAGCAGCCAAGACTTTTCTGGGTCCGGGGAGCTGTTTTTT
TRBJ2-7	TRBV28	15	few	-	CASSSPGGRGHEQYF	TGTGCCAGCAGTTCCCCAGGGGGGCGCGGCCACGAGCAGTACTTC
TRBJ1-5	TRBV5-1	15	-	-	CASSLSTGLNQPQHF	TGCGCCAGCAGCTTGTCAACTGGGCTCAATCAGCCCCAGCATTTT
TRBJ1-1	TRBV10-1	13	many	-	CASSESGRTEAFF	TGCGCCAGCAGTGAGTCAGGGCGCACTGAAGCTTTCTTT
TRBJ1-1	TRBV29-1	13	-	-	CSVEKDSLTEAFF	TGCAGCGTTGAAAAGGACAGCCTCACTGAAGCTTTCTTT
TRBJ2-3	TRBV20-1	17	-	-	CSARDLKSAVLTDTQYF	TGCAGTGCTAGAGATCTGAAGTCGGCGGTTCTCACAGATACGCAGTATTTT
TRBJ1-6	TRBV21-1	15	many	-	CASSKAGLGNSPLHF	TGTGCCAGCAGCAAAGCAGGCTTGGGAAATTCACCCCTCCACTTT
TRBJ2-1	TRBV15	13	many	-	CATSPTGFGEQFF	TGTGCCACCAGCCCGACGGGTTTCGGTGAGCAGTTCTTC
TRBJ1-1	TRBV5-4	14	-	-	CASSLEQENTEAFF	TGTGCCAGCAGCTTGGAACAGGAGAACACTGAAGCTTTCTTT
TRBJ2-3	TRBV10-3	15	few	TRBD2	CAITSGGTSGDTQYF	TGTGCCATAACTAGCGGGGGGACCTCCGGGGATACGCAGTATTTT
TRBJ2-3	TRBV29-1	12	-	-	CSWGPRPDTQYF	TGCAGCTGGGGCCCTAGACCAGATACGCAGTATTTT
TRBJ2-3	TRBV7-9	15	few	-	CASSSTDPGTDTQYF	TGTGCCAGCAGTTCAACCGACCCGGGCACAGATACGCAGTATTTT
TRBJ2-1	TRBV20-1	15	many	TRBD2	CSARDVAGVYNEQFF	TGCAGTGCTAGAGATGTAGCGGGGGTTTACAATGAGCAGTTCTTC
TRBJ1-5	TRBV12-3/TRBV12-4	15	-	TRBD1	CASSFAGGSNQPQHF	TGTGCCAGCAGTTTTGCAGGGGGGTCGAATCAGCCCCAGCATTTT
TRBJ2-2	TRBV3-1	15	many	-	CASSQRQRSTGELFF	TGTGCCAGCAGCCAGAGACAGCGAAGCACCGGGGAGCTGTTTTTT
TRBJ1-1	TRBV10-2	14	many	-	CASSGAGRGTEAFF	TGCGCCAGCAGTGGGGCAGGGCGAGGGACTGAAGCTTTCTTT
TRBJ1-1	TRBV5-5	13	many	TRBD1	CASSFKGAPEAFF	TGTGCCAGCAGCTTCAAGGGGGCGCCTGAAGCTTTCTTT
TRBJ1-2	TRBV5-5	15	-	-	CASSPYPGTSNGYTF	TGTGCCAGCAGCCCTTATCCCGGGACATCTAATGGCTACACCTTC
TRBJ1-5	TRBV19	15	many	-	CASASGSVNYQTQHF	TGTGCCAGTGCAAGCGGTAGTGTTAACTACCAGACCCAGCATTTT
TRBJ2-2	TRBV7-2	15	-	TRBD2	CASSPEGRGTGELFF	TGTGCCAGCAGCCCCGAAGGGAGGGGCACCGGGGAGCTGTTTTTT
TRBJ2-4	TRBV7-2	16	few	-	CASSLPHILAKNIQYF	TGTGCCAGCAGCTTACCCCACATACTAGCCAAAAACATTCAGTACTTC